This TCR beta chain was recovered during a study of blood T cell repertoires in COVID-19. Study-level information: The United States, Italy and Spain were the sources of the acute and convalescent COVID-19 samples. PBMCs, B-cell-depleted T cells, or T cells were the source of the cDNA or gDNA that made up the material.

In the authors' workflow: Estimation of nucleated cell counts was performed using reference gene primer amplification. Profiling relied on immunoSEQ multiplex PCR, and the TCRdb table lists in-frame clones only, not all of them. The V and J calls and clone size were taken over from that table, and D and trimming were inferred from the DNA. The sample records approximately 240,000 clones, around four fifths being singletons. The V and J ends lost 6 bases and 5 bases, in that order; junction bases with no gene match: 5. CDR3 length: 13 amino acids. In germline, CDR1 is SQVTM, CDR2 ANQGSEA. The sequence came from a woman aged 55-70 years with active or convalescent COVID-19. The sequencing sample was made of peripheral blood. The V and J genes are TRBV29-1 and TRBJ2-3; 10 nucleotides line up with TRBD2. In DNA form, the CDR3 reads TGCAGCGTACTAGCGGGGCTAGGAGATACGCAGTATTTT. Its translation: CSVLAGLGDTQYF.